The 2 T cell receptor beta chains listed next were all sequenced from one sample in a study of blood T cells in healthy people across ages. A sample-barcoded 5' primer and a J-beta primer mix were used in a second PCR of roughly 7 to 11 cycles. TCRdb recomputed calls from the 5' RACE reads with MiXCR, one row per CDR3 protein. The sample has some 850,000 distinct CDR3 sequences, roughly 24% seen once. The same sample was also used in a study of T cells of mothers and their children.

The sample comprised blood. The source is a boy aged 10-17 years in good health.

V is TRBV5-1 and J is TRBJ2-1; 7 bases align to TRBD2. The J call may be faulty, since TRBJ2-7 better matches the DNA end. The CDR3 contains 15 residues. From germline, CDR1 is SGHRS and CDR2 YFSETQ. CDR3 protein: CASSLGGLVNDEQYF. The CDR3 region has the DNA TGCGCCAGCAGCTTGGGAGGACTAGTGAACGACGAGCAGTACTTC.

The genes are TRBV12-3 or TRBV12-4 and TRBJ2-5; the match to TRBD2 covers 8 bases. TRBJ2-1 explains the end of the DNA better; the J call may be wrong. This CDR3 is built from 13 residues. CDR3 coding DNA: TGTGCCAGCATCGAGGCGGGGGGAGTTGAGCAGTTCTTC. Its protein is CASIEAGGVEQFF.